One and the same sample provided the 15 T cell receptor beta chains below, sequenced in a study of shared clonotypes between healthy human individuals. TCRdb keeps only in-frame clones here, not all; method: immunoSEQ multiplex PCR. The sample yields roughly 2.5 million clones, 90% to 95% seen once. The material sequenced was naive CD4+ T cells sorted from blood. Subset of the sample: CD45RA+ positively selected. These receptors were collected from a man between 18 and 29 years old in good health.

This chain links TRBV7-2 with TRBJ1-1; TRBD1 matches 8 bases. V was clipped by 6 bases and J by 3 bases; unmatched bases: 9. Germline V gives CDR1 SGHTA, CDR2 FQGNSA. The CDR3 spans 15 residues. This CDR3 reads CASSLWTGLDTEAFF. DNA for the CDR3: TGTGCCAGCAGTTTGTGGACAGGGCTTGACACTGAAGCTTTCTTT.

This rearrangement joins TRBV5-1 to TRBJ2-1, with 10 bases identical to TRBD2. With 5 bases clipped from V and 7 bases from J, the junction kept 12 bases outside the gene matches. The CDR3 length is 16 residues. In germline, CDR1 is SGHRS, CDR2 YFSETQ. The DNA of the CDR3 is TGCGCCAGCAGTCTAAACAGCGGGAGGGCCGGGAATGAGCAGTTCTTC. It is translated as CASSLNSGRAGNEQFF.

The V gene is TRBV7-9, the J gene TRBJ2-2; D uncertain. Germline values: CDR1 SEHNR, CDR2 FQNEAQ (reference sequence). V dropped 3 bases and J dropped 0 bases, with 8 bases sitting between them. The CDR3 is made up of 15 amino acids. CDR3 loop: CASSFAEANTGELFF. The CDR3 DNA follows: TGTGCCAGCAGCTTCGCAGAGGCGAACACCGGGGAGCTGTTTTTT.

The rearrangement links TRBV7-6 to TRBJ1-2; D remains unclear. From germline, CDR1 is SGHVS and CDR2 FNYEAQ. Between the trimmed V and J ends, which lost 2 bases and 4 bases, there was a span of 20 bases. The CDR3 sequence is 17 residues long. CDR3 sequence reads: CASSLSGGVDGGYGYTF. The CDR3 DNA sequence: TGTGCCAGCAGCTTATCGGGAGGTGTCGACGGCGGCTATGGCTACACCTTC.

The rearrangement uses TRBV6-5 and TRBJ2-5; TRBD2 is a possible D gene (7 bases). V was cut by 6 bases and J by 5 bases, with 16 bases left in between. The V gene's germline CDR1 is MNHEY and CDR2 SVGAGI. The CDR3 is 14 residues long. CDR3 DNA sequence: TGTGCCAGCAGCCGAGGGGGGGGCCTGGAGACCCAGTACTTC. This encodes CASSRGGGLETQYF.

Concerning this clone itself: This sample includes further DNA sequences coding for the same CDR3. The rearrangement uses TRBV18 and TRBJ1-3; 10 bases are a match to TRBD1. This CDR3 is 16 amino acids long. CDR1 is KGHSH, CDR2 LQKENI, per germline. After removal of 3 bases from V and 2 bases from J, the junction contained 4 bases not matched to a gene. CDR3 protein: CASSPPGTGAGNTIYF. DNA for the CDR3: TGTGCCAGCTCACCCCCCGGGACAGGGGCTGGAAACACCATATATTTT.

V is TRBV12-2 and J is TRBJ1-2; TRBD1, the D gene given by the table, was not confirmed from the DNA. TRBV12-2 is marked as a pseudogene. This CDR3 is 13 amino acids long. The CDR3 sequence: CASRSRTGGGYTF. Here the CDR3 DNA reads TGTGCAAGTCGCTCCCGAACAGGGGGTGGCTACACCTTC.

The CDR3 sequence: CASSLRDREGEQYF. DNA for the CDR3: TGTGCCAGCAGCCTCCGGGACAGGGAAGGAGAGCAGTACTTC. The chain employs TRBV28 and TRBJ2-7; 9 bases are a match to TRBD1. J was trimmed by 7 bases and V by 6 bases; bases with no gene match: 10. The CDR3 is made up of 14 amino acids. Germline assignment: CDR1 MDHEN and CDR2 SYDVKM.

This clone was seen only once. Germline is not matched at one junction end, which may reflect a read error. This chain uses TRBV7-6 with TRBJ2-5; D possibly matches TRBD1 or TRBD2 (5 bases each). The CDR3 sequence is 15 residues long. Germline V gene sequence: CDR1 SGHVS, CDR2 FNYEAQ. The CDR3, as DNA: TGTGCCAGCACCTTAGTGGGGGTAGGCCAAGAGACCCAGTACTTC. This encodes CASTLVGVGQETQYF.

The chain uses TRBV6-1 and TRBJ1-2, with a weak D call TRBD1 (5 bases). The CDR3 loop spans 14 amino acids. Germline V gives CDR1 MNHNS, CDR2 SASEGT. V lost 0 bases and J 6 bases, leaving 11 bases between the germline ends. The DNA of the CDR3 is TGTGCCAGCAGTGAAGCGTGGAGGGGCGATGGCTACACCTTC. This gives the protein CASSEAWRGDGYTF.

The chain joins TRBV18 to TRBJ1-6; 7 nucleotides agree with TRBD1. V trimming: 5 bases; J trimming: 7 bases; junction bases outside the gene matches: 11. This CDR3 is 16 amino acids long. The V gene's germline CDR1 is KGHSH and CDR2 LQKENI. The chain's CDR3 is CASSSTTGQLNSPLHF. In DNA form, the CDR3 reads TGTGCCAGCTCAAGCACTACGGGACAGCTAAATTCACCCCTCCACTTT.

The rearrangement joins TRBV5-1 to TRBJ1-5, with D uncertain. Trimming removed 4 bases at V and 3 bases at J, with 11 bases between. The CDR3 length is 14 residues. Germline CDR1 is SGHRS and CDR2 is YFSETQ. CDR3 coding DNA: TGCGCCAGCAGCAACGGGTCCCACAATCAGCCCCAGCATTTT. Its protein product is CASSNGSHNQPQHF.

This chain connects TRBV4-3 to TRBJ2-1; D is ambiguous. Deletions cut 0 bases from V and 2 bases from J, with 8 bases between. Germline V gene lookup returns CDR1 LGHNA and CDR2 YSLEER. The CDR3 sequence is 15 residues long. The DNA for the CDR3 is TGCGCCAGCAGCCAAGAGCAAGCTGCCTACAATGAGCAGTTCTTC. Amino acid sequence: CASSQEQAAYNEQFF.

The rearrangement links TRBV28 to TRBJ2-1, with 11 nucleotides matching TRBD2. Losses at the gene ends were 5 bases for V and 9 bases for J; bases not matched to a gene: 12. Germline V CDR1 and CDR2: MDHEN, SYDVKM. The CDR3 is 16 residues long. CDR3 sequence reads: CASSPSLAGGLGEQFF. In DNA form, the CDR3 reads TGTGCCAGCAGTCCTTCCTTAGCGGGGGGGCTTGGTGAGCAGTTCTTC.

The CDR3: CASSLLDRGGYNEQFF. In DNA form, the CDR3 reads TGTGCCAGCAGTTTATTGGACAGGGGAGGCTACAATGAGCAGTTCTTC. This sequence joins TRBV27 and TRBJ2-1, with 9 bases that match TRBD1. J gave up 3 bases and V 1 base, and 4 bases lay outside the gene matches. The CDR3 totals 16 residues. The germline CDR1 and CDR2 sequences are MNHEY and SMNVEV (reference sequence).